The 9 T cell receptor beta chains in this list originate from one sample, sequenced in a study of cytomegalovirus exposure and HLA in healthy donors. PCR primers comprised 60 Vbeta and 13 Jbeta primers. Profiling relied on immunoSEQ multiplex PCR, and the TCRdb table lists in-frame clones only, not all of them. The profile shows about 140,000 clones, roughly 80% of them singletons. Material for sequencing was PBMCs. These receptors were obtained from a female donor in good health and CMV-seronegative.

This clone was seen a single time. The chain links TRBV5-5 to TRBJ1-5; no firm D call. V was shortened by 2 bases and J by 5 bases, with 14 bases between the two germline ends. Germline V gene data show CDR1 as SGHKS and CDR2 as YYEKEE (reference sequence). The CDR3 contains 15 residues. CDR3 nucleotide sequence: TGTGCCAGCAGCTTTGGCTGGAGTGGCGATCAGCCCCAGCATTTT. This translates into CASSFGWSGDQPQHF.

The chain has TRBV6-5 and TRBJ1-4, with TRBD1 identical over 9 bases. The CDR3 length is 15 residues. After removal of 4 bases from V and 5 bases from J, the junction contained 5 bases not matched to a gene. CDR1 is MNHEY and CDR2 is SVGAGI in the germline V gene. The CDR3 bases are TGTGCCAGCAGTTCTACAGGGGGCCGGAATGAAAAACTGTTTTTT. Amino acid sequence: CASSSTGGRNEKLFF.

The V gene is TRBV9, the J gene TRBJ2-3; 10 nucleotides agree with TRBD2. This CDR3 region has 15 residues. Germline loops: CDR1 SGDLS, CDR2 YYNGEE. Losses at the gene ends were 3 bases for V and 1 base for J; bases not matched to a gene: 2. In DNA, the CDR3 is TGTGCCAGCAGCGCAGGGACTAGCGGCACAGATACGCAGTATTTT. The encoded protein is CASSAGTSGTDTQYF.

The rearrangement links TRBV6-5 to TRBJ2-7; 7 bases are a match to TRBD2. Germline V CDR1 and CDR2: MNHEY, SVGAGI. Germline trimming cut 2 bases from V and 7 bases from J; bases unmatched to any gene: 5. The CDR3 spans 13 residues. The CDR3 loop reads CASSYQRDREQYF. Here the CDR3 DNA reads TGTGCCAGCAGTTACCAGCGGGACCGAGAGCAGTACTTC.

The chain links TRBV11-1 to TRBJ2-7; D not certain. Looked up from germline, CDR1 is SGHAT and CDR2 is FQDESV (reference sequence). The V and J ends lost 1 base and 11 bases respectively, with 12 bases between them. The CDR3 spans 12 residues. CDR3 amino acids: CASSLGPGSEYF. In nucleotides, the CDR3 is TGTGCCAGCAGCTTAGGCCCAGGATCGGAGTACTTC. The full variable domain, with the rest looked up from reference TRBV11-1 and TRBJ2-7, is EAEVAQSPRYKITEKSQAVAFWCDPISGHATLYWYRQILGQGPELLVQFQDESVVDDSQLPKDRFSAERLKGVDSTLKIQPAELGDSAMYLCASSLGPGSEYFGPGTRLTVT.

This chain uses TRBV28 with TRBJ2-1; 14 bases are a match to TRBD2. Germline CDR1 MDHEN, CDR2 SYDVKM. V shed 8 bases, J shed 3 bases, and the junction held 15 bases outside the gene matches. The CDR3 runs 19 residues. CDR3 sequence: CASRNEGLAGETRYNEQFF. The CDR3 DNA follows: TGTGCCAGCCGAAACGAGGGACTAGCGGGAGAAACGCGCTACAATGAGCAGTTCTTC. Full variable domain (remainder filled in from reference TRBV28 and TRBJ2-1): DVKVTQSSRYLVKRTGEKVFLECVQDMDHENMFWYRQDPGLGLRLIYFSYDVKMKEKGDIPEGYSVSREKKERFSLILESASTNQTSMYLCASRNEGLAGETRYNEQFFGPGTRLTVL.

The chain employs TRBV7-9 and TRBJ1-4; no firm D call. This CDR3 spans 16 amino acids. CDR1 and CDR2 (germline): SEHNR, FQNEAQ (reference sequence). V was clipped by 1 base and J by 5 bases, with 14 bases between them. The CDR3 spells CASSLVWENPNEKLFF. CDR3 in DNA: TGTGCCAGCAGCTTAGTGTGGGAGAACCCGAATGAAAAACTGTTTTTT.

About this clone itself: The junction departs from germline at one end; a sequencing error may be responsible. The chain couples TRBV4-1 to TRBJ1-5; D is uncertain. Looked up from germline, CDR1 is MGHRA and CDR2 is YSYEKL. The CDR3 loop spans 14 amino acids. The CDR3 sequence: CANSQVLSNQPQHF. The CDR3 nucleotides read TGCGCCAACAGCCAAGTTCTTAGCAATCAGCCCCAGCATTTT.

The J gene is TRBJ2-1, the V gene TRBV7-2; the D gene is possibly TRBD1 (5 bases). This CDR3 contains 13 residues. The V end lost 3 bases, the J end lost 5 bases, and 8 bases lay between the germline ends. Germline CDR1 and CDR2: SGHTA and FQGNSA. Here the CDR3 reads CASSFRVDNEQFF. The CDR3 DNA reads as TGTGCCAGCAGCTTCAGGGTGGACAATGAGCAGTTCTTC.